This T cell receptor (beta chain) was sequenced during a study of CD8+ T cells in alopecia areata. General study points: Tofacitinib significantly decreased scalp clonality and expanded CD8+ clones among top 100. The study found higher clonality in lesional than normal scalp, especially in alopecia totalis/universalis. Scalp and blood samples kept many expanded lesional clones throughout tofacitinib.

This clone came up once. Its antigen remains unidentified. V dropped 3 bases and J dropped 3; count of bases not matched to a gene: 4. The germline CDR1 and CDR2 sequences are SQVTM and ANQGSEA. There are 13 residues in the CDR3. Sample treatment: oral pan-JAK inhibitor, 5-10 mg twice daily. The sequencing template was cDNA reverse transcribed from extracted RNA. Data came from immunoSEQ multiplex PCR; TCRdb stores just in-frame clones and leaves some out. The table has 130,000 to 150,000 clones, roughly four fifths seen once. The genes are TRBV29-1 and TRBJ1-2, with TRBD1 matching 7 bases. The sequenced sample was CD8+ T cells sorted from blood, obtained at week 4, from a patient treated with tofacitinib. The source is a human donor with alopecia areata. In DNA form, the CDR3 reads TGCAGCGTTGATTCAGGACAGGACTATGGCTACACCTTC. It specifies CSVDSGQDYGYTF.